This T cell receptor (beta chain) is drawn from a study of T cells in localized non-small cell lung cancer. The assay was immunoSEQ multiplex PCR, and TCRdb's table has in-frame clones only and misses some. In the table there are 9,500 to 15,000 clones, 80% to 90% of which are singletons. Study results and limitations: Because sequencing included only one region (of the tumor), heterogeneity remains possible. Uninvolved adjacent lung showed peak T cell clonality, exceeding tumor. A median of around 52 clones ranked among the top 100 in tumor appeared in adjacent lung.

This CDR3 contains 15 residues. In germline, CDR1 is LNHDA, CDR2 SQIVND (reference sequence). With 2 bases clipped from V and 4 bases from J, the junction kept 4 bases outside the gene matches. With regard to this clone: Its target is not known.

Sequences were derived from peripheral blood, sampled before any cancer treatment. The chain employs TRBV19 and TRBJ2-3, with 9 bases aligning to TRBD2. This TCR was recovered from a male donor older than 55 with stage I lung adenocarcinoma. The CDR3 DNA sequence: TGTGCCAGTAGTATAAATAGCGGGAGCGCAGATACGCAGTATTTT. This sequence encodes CASSINSGSADTQYF.